Listed below are T cell receptor beta chains from one sample, sequenced in a study of blood T cell repertoires in COVID-19. Sequencing was performed with immunoSEQ multiplex PCR; in TCRdb, only in-frame clones are kept and a portion is missing. This table has fewer than 250,000 clones, around 84% appearing once. The sample consisted of PBMCs or T cells enriched from blood (not recorded which). The receptors derive from a woman younger than 45 who had recovered from COVID-19. CDR3s leave out the opening cysteine and the closing phenylalanine or tryptophan. Each record gives: V gene, CDR3 protein.

>TRBV7-9
ASSITGAVQF
>TRBV3-1/TRBV3-2
ASAPSTPAVAQY
>TRBV7-3
ASSSTGGSWAGELF
>TRBV7-6
ASSLRGTSGDNEQF
>TRBV28
ASSLLSETQY
>TRBV3-1/TRBV3-2
ASSQGAGPSGPQH
>TRBV29-1
SVGRSHMNTEAF
>TRBV5-6
ASSQLGTNYGYT
>TRBV7-2
ASSRLQGMSGGNTIY
>TRBV6-5
ASSLDRGGNQPQH